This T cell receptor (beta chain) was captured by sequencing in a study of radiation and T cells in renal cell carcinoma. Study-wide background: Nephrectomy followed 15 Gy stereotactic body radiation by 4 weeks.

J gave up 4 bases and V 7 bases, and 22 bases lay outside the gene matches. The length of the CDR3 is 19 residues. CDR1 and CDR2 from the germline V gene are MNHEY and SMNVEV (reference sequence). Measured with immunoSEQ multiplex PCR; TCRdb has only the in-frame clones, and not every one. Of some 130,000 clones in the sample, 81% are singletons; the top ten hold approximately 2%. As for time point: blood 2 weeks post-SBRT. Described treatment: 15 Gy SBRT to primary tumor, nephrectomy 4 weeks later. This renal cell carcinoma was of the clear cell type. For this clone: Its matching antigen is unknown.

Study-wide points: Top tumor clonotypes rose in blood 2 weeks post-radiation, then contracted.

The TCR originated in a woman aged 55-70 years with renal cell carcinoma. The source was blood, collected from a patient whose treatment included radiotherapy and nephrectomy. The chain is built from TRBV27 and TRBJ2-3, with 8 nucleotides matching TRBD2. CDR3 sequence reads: CASKEKVAGRMGQADTQYF. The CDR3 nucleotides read TGTGCCAGCAAGGAGAAGGTAGCGGGGCGAATGGGGCAAGCAGATACGCAGTATTTT.